The 16 T cell receptor beta chains in this list originate from one sample, sequenced in a study of neurological immune-mediated disorders. MiXCR was run by TCRdb on the 5' RACE reads, yielding one entry per CDR3 protein. The table has around 37,000 distinct CDR3 sequences, around 3.1% seen once. Time point here: longitudinal time-point 1 (baseline). Sequenced: PBMCs. These receptors originate from a woman aged 55-70 years with multiple sclerosis.

Many counts were recorded for this clonotype. The chain has TRBV7-6 and TRBJ1-6; D not certain. V was shortened by 1 base and J by 2 bases, with 12 bases between the two germline ends. CDR1 is SGHVS and CDR2 is FNYEAQ in the germline V gene. CDR3 length: 17 amino acids. The CDR3 bases are TGTGCCAGCAGCTTAGGACCAGGCGACCCCTATAATTCACCCCTCCACTTT. Its translation: CASSLGPGDPYNSPLHF.

There are many counts of this clonotype. The chain combines TRBV21-1 with TRBJ2-5; the D call of TRBD2 is as the table states it, not checked on the DNA. TRBV21-1 is recorded as a pseudogene. This CDR3 is built from 16 residues. CDR3 coding DNA: TGTGCCAGCAGCAACTTGGCTAGCGGGGGTAGGGAGACCCAGTACTTC. Translation gives CASSNLASGGRETQYF.

This clonotype showed up many times. The V gene is TRBV19, the J gene TRBJ1-1; weak D call: TRBD1 (5 bases). V was pared by 5 bases and J by 6 bases, with 10 bases between. The CDR3 spans 12 residues. Germline CDR1 LNHDA, CDR2 SQIVND (reference sequence). This CDR3 reads CASSGRDAEAFF. The CDR3 DNA reads TGTGCCAGTAGTGGCCGGGACGCTGAAGCTTTCTTT.

This clonotype came up many times. The chain has TRBV5-1 and TRBJ1-2; no firm D call. Trimming took off 0 bases at V and 4 bases at J, with 13 bases between the two ends. CDR1 SGHRS and CDR2 YFSETQ come from the germline V gene. CDR3 length: 15 amino acids. The CDR3 DNA follows: TGCGCCAGCAGCTTGGCCACGGCGGGTTCCTATGGCTACACCTTC. This gives the protein CASSLATAGSYGYTF.

This clonotype has ten or more counts. The chain couples TRBV7-9 to TRBJ2-4; possible D gene TRBD1, 6 bases. CDR1 SEHNR and CDR2 FQNEAQ come from the germline V gene (reference sequence). CDR3 length: 14 residues. Trimming left V 5 bases short and J 8 bases short, with 16 bases between. The CDR3 DNA sequence: TGTGCCAGCAGCATCAGGACAGTTGGGGACATTCAGTACTTC. It translates to CASSIRTVGDIQYF. The variable domain in full, completed from reference TRBV7-9 and TRBJ2-4, reads DTGVSQNPRHKITKRGQNVTFRCDPISEHNRLYWYRQTLGQGPEFLTYFQNEAQLEKSRLLSDRFSAERPKGSFSTLEIQRTEQGDSAMYLCASSIRTVGDIQYFGAGTRLSVL.

This clonotype was found many times. The chain employs TRBV7-2 and TRBJ1-1, with 8 nucleotides matching TRBD1. The trim removed 0 bases at V and 7 bases at J, leaving 4 bases unmatched. This CDR3 spans 14 amino acids. Germline-derived CDR1 and CDR2 are SGHTA and FQGNSA. CDR3 nucleotide sequence: TGTGCCAGCAGCTTAGCTCTCACAGGGGGTGAAGCTTTCTTT. This encodes CASSLALTGGEAFF.

This clonotype showed up many times. This chain connects TRBV3-1 to TRBJ1-2; D not resolved. From germline, CDR1 is LGHDT and CDR2 YNNKEL (reference sequence). Trimming removed 4 bases from V and 7 bases from J, with 19 bases in between. The CDR3 is 15 residues long. The CDR3 here is CASSPRAGMISGYTF. Written as DNA, the CDR3 is TGTGCCAGCAGCCCCCGGGCGGGGATGATCAGTGGCTACACCTTC.

The V call is TRBV3-1, the J call TRBJ1-4, with D hard to call. In germline, CDR1 is LGHDT, CDR2 YNNKEL (reference sequence). This CDR3 contains 15 residues. V was clipped by 4 bases and J by 3 bases, with 12 bases between them. CDR3 protein: CASSPPHTSNEKLFF. CDR3 bases: TGTGCCAGCAGCCCCCCCCACACTTCTAATGAAAAACTGTTTTTT.

This clonotype was seen more than once but under ten times. The chain carries TRBV7-8 and TRBJ2-2; D gene unclear. Trimming shortened V by 2 bases and J by 7 bases, and 5 bases separated the two germline ends. The CDR3 runs to 12 residues. The germline V gene encodes CDR1 SGHVS and CDR2 FQNEAQ. CDR3 sequence (DNA): TGTGCCAGCAGCTTACGTGTCGGGGAGCTGTTTTTT. Translation gives CASSLRVGELFF.

This clonotype has at least ten counts. The J gene is TRBJ1-5, the V gene TRBV20-1; 7 nucleotides line up with TRBD1. This CDR3 region has 12 residues. V lost 5 bases and J lost 7; bases outside the gene matches: 5. Germline V gene data show CDR1 as DFQATT and CDR2 as SNEGSKA (reference sequence). The chain's CDR3 is CSASRGGQPQHF. Written as DNA, the CDR3 is TGCAGTGCTTCCAGGGGGGGCCAGCCCCAGCATTTT.

There are many counts of this clonotype. The chain joins TRBV6-5 to TRBJ1-5; D possibly corresponds to TRBD1 (5 bases). Trimming took 6 bases from V and 3 from J, leaving 12 bases between them. This CDR3 is 14 amino acids long. CDR1 MNHEY and CDR2 SVGAGI come from the germline V gene. The DNA of the CDR3 is TGTGCCAGCAGACCGGGACCCCACAATCAGCCCCAGCATTTT. Protein: CASRPGPHNQPQHF.

At least ten counts were recorded for this clonotype. This chain uses TRBV12-3 or TRBV12-4 with TRBJ2-5; no firm D call. The V gene lost 2 bases and the J gene lost 4 bases, with 5 bases spanning the gap. The length of the CDR3 is 12 residues. CDR3 protein: CASSLRLETQYF. The CDR3 nucleotides are TGTGCCAGCAGTTTAAGGCTAGAGACCCAGTACTTC.

The CDR3 reads CSARVWAGANVLTF. The CDR3 DNA reads TGCAGTGCTAGGGTCTGGGCTGGGGCCAACGTCCTGACTTTC. The genes are TRBV20-1 and TRBJ2-6; D remains unclear. Germline CDR1 reads DFQATT; CDR2 reads SNEGSKA (reference sequence). This CDR3 contains 14 residues. Deletions cut 3 bases from V and 2 bases from J, with 8 bases between.

This clonotype was seen many times. V usage is TRBV12-3 or TRBV12-4 and J usage is TRBJ2-7, with TRBD2 matching over 8 bases. The CDR3 runs 13 residues. J lost 0 bases, V lost 11 bases, and 6 bases had no gene match. CDR3 bases: TGTGCCGTCGGACGGGGGGGCTCCTACGAGCAGTACTTC. This codes for CAVGRGGSYEQYF.

This clonotype has ten or more counts. The chain is built from TRBV5-1 and TRBJ2-2; 8 bases are a match to TRBD2. The V segment lost 5 bases and the J segment 0 bases; nucleotides outside the gene matches: 6. The CDR3 has 16 amino acids. CDR1 and CDR2 from the germline V gene are SGHRS and YFSETQ. The CDR3 DNA reads TGCGCCAGCAGAGAGGGCGGGGGGCCGAACACCGGGGAGCTGTTTTTT. Its protein is CASREGGGPNTGELFF.

The sample holds many counts of this clonotype. This chain links TRBV6-6 with TRBJ2-1; D not resolved. V shed 2 bases and J shed 4 bases, with 3 bases lying between them. The CDR3 length is 12 residues. CDR1 and CDR2 (germline): MNHNY, SVGAGI (reference sequence). CDR3 sequence (DNA): TGTGCCAGCAGTTACCGGTACAATGAGCAGTTCTTC. This translates into CASSYRYNEQFF.